This T cell receptor (beta chain) was identified during a study of cytomegalovirus exposure and HLA in healthy donors. PCR used 60 Vbeta primers and 13 Jbeta primers. Profiling relied on immunoSEQ multiplex PCR, and the TCRdb table lists in-frame clones only, not all of them. The data hold over 95,000 clones, with less than 80% observed a single time. This sequence was found in a man aged 35 to 55 in good health and CMV-seronegative. The sequencing input was PBMCs.

CDR3 sequence reads: CASSESPGRIKQFF. In nucleotides, the CDR3 is TGCGCCAGCAGTGAGTCTCCGGGAAGGATTAAACAGTTCTTC. The chain employs TRBV10-1 and TRBJ2-1; a possible D gene is TRBD2 (5 bases). The CDR3 is 14 amino acids. CDR1 is WNHNN and CDR2 is SYGVQD in the germline V gene (reference sequence). Trimming removed 0 bases from V and 13 bases from J, with 16 bases in between.